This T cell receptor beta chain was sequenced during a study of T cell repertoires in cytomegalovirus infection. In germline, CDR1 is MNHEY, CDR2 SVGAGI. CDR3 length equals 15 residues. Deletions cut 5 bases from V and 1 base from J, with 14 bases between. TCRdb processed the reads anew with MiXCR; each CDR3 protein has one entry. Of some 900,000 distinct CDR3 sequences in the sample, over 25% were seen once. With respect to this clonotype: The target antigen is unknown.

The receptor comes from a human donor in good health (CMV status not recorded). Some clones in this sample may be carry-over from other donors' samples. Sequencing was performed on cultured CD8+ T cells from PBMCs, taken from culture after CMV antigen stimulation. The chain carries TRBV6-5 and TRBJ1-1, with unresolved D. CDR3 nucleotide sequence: TGTGCCAGCAGTACCATACCCCATACGAACACTGAAGCTTTCTTT. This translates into CASSTIPHTNTEAFF.